One sample yielded the 8 T cell receptor beta chains listed below, sequenced in a study of T cell changes during pregnancy in multiple sclerosis. This table comes from immunoSEQ multiplex PCR, and its TCRdb copy is limited to in-frame clones, with some not included. The sample includes 40,000 to 55,000 clones, under 95% of them seen just once. The specimen was CD8+ T cells from peripheral blood mononuclear cells, collected in the second trimester of pregnancy. These receptor sequences come from a female donor with multiple sclerosis, enrolled in a pregnancy study.

The chain has TRBV19 and TRBJ1-2; 11 bases align to TRBD1. Germline CDR1 LNHDA, CDR2 SQIVND (reference sequence). There are 15 residues in the CDR3. Unmatched junction bases numbered 7, after V lost 8 bases and J lost 2 bases. CDR3 region: CASSPGTGGNYGYTF. The CDR3 coding sequence is TGTGCCAGTTCGCCCGGGACAGGGGGGAACTATGGCTACACCTTC.

This sequence joins TRBV10-1 and TRBJ2-3; 11 bases line up with TRBD1. V dropped 5 bases and J dropped 5; count of bases not matched to a gene: 6. The CDR3 covers 15 residues. The germline gives CDR1 WNHNN, CDR2 SYGVQD (reference sequence). The CDR3 here is CASSSRDRGKDTQYF. The CDR3 DNA reads TGCGCCAGCAGTTCCCGGGACAGGGGGAAAGATACGCAGTATTTT.

This clone showed up just once. In nucleotides, the CDR3 is TGTGCCAGCAGCTTGACAGGGGGATACAATGAGCAGTTCTTC. Amino acid sequence: CASSLTGGYNEQFF. The chain couples TRBV7-3 to TRBJ2-1; 9 bases agree with TRBD1. Germline lookup yields CDR1 SGHTA and CDR2 FQGTGA. This CDR3 is built from 14 residues. The V segment lost 3 bases and the J segment 4 bases; nucleotides outside the gene matches: 1.

The V call is TRBV19, the J call TRBJ1-1; D may be TRBD1 (5 bases). V was pared by 1 base and J by 0 bases, with 9 bases between. CDR1 LNHDA and CDR2 SQIVND come from the germline V gene (reference sequence). The CDR3 is 15 residues long. The CDR3 loop reads CASSIADSLNTEAFF. For the CDR3, the DNA is TGTGCCAGTAGTATAGCCGACAGTTTGAACACTGAAGCTTTCTTT.

The V and J genes are TRBV30 and TRBJ1-2; TRBD1 is a possible D gene (6 bases). The V end lost 5 bases, the J end lost 7 bases, and 14 bases lay between the germline ends. Germline CDR1 GTSNPN, CDR2 SVGIG (reference sequence). The CDR3 covers 12 residues. The CDR3 DNA is TGTGCCTGGTGGTACAGGGTGGGTGGCTACACCTTC. Translated, it gives CAWWYRVGGYTF.

The CDR3 DNA reads as TGTGCCAGCAGCCCTCAGGACAATGAGCAGTTCTTC. Its translation is CASSPQDNEQFF. V gene TRBV9 combines with J gene TRBJ2-1; no clear D. Trimming cost V 4 bases and J 5 bases, with 7 bases left between them. Per the germline V gene, CDR1 is SGDLS and CDR2 is YYNGEE. The CDR3 consists of 12 residues. Looking up the rest from reference TRBV9 and TRBJ2-1 gives the full variable domain: DSGVTQTPKHLITATGQRVTLRCSPRSGDLSVYWYQQSLDQGLQFLIQYYNGEERAKGNILERFSAQQFPDLHSELNLSSLELGDSALYFCASSPQDNEQFFGPGTRLTVL.

This rearrangement joins TRBV19 to TRBJ2-7, with TRBD1 matching 8 bases. CDR1 is LNHDA and CDR2 is SQIVND in the germline V gene (reference sequence). V lost 4 bases to trimming and J lost 4 bases; unmatched junction nucleotides: 9. The CDR3 is made up of 15 amino acids. CDR3: CASSSGQGPAYEQYF. CDR3 DNA: TGTGCCAGTAGTAGCGGACAGGGCCCGGCATACGAGCAGTACTTC.

The chain couples TRBV7-3 to TRBJ2-3; 9 nucleotides line up with TRBD1. The length of the CDR3 is 15 residues. Germline V gives CDR1 SGHTA, CDR2 FQGTGA. V gave up 4 bases and J gave up 0 bases; unmatched junction bases: 2. The CDR3 spells CASSSTGGSTDTQYF. The DNA for the CDR3 is TGTGCCAGCAGCTCGACAGGGGGAAGCACAGATACGCAGTATTTT.